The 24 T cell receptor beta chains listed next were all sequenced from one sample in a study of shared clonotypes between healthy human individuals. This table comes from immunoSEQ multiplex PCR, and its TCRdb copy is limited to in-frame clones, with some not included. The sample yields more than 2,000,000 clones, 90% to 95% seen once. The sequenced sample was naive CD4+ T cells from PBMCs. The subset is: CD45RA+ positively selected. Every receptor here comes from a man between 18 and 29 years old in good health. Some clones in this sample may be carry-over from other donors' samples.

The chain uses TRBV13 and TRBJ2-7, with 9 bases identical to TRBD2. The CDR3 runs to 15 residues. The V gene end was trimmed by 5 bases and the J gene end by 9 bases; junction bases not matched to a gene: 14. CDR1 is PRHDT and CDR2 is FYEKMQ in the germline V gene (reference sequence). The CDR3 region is CASSQTSGRTRVQYF. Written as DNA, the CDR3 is TGTGCCAGCAGCCAGACTAGCGGACGTACGAGAGTGCAGTACTTC.

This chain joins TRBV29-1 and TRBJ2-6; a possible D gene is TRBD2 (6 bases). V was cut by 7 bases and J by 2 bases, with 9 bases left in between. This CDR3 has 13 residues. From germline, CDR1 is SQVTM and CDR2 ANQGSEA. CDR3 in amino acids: CSARGTGANVLTF. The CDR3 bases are TGCAGCGCTCGGGGGACTGGGGCCAACGTCCTGACTTTC.

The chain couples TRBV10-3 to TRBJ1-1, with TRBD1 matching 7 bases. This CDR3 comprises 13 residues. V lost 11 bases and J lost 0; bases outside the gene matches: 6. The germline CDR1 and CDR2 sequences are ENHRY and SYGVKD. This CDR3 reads CAASTGMNTEAFF. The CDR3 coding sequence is TGTGCCGCCTCGACAGGGATGAACACTGAAGCTTTCTTT.

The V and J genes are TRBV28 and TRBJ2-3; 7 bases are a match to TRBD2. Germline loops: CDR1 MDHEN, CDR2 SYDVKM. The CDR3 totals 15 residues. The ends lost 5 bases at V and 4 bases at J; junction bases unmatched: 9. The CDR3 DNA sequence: TGTGCCAGCAGTCCCTGGGGGGGGAGGGCAGATACGCAGTATTTT. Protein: CASSPWGGRADTQYF. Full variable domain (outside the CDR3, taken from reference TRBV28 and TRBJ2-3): DVKVTQSSRYLVKRTGEKVFLECVQDMDHENMFWYRQDPGLGLRLIYFSYDVKMKEKGDIPEGYSVSREKKERFSLILESASTNQTSMYLCASSPWGGRADTQYFGPGTRLTVL.

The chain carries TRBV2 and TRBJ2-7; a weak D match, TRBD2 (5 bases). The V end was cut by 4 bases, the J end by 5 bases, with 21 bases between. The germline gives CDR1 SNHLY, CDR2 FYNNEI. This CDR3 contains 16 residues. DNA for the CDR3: TGTGCCAGCAGTGGCCCCCGGTGGGCTAGCCGACACGAGCAGTACTTC. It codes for CASSGPRWASRHEQYF.

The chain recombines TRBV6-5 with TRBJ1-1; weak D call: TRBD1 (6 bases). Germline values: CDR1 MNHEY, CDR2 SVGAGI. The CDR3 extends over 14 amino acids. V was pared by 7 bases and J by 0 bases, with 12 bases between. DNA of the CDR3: TGTGCCAGCATTAAGGGGACATTGAACACTGAAGCTTTCTTT. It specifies CASIKGTLNTEAFF.

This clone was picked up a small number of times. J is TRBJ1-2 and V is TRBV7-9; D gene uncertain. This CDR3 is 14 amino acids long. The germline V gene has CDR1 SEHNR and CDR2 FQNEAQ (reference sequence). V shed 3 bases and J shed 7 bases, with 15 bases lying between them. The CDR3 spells CASSLLGLVRGYTF. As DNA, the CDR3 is TGTGCCAGCAGCTTGCTGGGCTTAGTGCGTGGCTACACCTTC.

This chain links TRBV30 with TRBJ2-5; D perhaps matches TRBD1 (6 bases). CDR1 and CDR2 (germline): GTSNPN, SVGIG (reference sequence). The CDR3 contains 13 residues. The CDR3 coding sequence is TGTGCTTCCCACAGGGTCCCCCTTGAGACCCAGTACTTC. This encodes CASHRVPLETQYF.

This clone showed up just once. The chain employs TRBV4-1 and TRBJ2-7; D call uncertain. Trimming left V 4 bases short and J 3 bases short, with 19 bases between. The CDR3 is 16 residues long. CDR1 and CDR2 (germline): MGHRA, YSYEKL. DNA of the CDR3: TGCGCCAGCAGCCGGACCCCATCCCCGGCGAACTACGAGCAGTACTTC. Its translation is CASSRTPSPANYEQYF.

CDR3 bases: TGCGCCAGCAGCTTGGATTCGGGATACTACGAGCAGTACTTC. Protein product: CASSLDSGYYEQYF. This chain uses TRBV5-1 with TRBJ2-7; tentative D call: TRBD2 (5 bases). Germline assignment: CDR1 SGHRS and CDR2 YFSETQ. The CDR3 loop spans 14 amino acids. The V end lost 0 bases, the J end lost 3 bases, and 10 bases lay between the germline ends.

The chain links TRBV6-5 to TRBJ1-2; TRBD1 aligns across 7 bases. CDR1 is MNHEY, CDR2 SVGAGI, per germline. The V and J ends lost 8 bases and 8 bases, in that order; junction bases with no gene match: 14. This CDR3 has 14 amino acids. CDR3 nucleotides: TGTGCCAGCTTAGACAGGGCTAATACCCGCGGCTACACCTTC. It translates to CASLDRANTRGYTF.

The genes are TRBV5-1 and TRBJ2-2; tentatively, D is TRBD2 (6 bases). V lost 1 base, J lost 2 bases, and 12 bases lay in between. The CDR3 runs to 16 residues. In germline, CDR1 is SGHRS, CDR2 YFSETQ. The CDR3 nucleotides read TGCGCCAGCAGCTTGCTGTCTAGCGTTAACACCGGGGAGCTGTTTTTT. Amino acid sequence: CASSLLSSVNTGELFF.

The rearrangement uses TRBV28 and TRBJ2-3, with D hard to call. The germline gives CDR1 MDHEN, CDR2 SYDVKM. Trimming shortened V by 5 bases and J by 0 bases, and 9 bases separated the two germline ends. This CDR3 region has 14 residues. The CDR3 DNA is TGTGCCAGCAGTCCTATTTCTAGCACAGATACGCAGTATTTT. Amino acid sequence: CASSPISSTDTQYF. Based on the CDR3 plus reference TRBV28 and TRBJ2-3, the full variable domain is DVKVTQSSRYLVKRTGEKVFLECVQDMDHENMFWYRQDPGLGLRLIYFSYDVKMKEKGDIPEGYSVSREKKERFSLILESASTNQTSMYLCASSPISSTDTQYFGPGTRLTVL.

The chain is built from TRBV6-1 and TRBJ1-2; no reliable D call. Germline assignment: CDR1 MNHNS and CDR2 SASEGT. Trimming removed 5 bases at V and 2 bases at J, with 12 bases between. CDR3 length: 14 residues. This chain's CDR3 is CASSPSRWNYGYTF. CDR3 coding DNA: TGTGCCAGCAGTCCGAGTCGGTGGAACTATGGCTACACCTTC.

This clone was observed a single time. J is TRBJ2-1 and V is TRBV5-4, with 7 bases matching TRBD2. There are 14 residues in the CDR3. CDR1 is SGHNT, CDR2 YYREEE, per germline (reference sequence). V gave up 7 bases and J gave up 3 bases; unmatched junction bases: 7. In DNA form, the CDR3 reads TGTGCCAGCGGGAGGGAGGTTTACTACAATGAGCAGTTCTTC. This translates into CASGREVYYNEQFF.

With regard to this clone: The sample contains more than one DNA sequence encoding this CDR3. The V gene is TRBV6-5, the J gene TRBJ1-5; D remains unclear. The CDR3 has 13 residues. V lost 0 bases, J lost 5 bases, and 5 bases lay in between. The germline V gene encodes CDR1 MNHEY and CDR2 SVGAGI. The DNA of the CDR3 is TGTGCCAGCAGTTACTCGAGGGATCAGCCCCAGCATTTT. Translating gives CASSYSRDQPQHF.

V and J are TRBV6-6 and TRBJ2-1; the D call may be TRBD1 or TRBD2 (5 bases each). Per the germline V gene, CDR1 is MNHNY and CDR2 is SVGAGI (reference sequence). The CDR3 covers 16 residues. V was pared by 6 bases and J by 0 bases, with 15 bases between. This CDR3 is CASRATGTSSYNEQFF. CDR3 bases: TGTGCCAGCAGGGCCACAGGCACTAGCTCCTACAATGAGCAGTTCTTC.

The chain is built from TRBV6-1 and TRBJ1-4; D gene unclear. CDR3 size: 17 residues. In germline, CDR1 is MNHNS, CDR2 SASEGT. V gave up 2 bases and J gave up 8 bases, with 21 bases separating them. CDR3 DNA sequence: TGTGCCAGCAGTGAATACCACAGACTCTCGGTGAGAGAAAAACTGTTTTTT. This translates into CASSEYHRLSVREKLFF.

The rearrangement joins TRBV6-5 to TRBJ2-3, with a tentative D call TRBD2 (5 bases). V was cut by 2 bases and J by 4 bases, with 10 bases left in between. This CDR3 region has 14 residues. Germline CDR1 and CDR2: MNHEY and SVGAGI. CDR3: CASSYISGADTQYF. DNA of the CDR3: TGTGCCAGCAGTTACATCTCCGGGGCAGATACGCAGTATTTT.

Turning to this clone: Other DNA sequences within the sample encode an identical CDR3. Here the CDR3 DNA reads TGTGCCAGCAGCCGGGGACAGGGGACGTACGAGCAGTACTTC. Translation gives CASSRGQGTYEQYF. The chain employs TRBV7-9 and TRBJ2-7; 10 nucleotides line up with TRBD1. This CDR3 region has 14 residues. In germline, CDR1 is SEHNR, CDR2 FQNEAQ (reference sequence). The V gene end was trimmed by 5 bases and the J gene end by 4 bases; junction bases not matched to a gene: 5.

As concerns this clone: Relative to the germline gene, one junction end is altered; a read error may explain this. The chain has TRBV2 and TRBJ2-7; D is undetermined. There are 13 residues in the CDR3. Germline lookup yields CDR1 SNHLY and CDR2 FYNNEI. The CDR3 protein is CEHPRPDSYEQYF. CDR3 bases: TGCGAGCACCCGCGGCCCGACTCCTACGAGCAGTACTTC.

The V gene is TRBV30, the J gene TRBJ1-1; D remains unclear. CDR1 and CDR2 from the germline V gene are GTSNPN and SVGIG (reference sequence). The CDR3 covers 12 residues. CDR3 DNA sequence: TGTGCTGGAGGACGGACGAACACTGAAGCTTTCTTT. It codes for CAGGRTNTEAFF.

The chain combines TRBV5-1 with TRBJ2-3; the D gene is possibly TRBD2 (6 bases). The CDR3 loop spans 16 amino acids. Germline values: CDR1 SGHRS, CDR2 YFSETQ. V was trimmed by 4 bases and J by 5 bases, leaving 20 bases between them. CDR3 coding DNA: TGCGCCAGCAGCCCCACCGGAGGGGCTGGGTTAGATACGCAGTATTTT. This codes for CASSPTGGAGLDTQYF.

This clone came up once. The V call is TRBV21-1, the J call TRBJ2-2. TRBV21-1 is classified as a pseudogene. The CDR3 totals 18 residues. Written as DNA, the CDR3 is TGTGCCAGCAGCAAAATTCTCCCCGCGACGGTGAACACCGGGGAGCTGTTTTTT. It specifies CASSKILPATVNTGELFF.